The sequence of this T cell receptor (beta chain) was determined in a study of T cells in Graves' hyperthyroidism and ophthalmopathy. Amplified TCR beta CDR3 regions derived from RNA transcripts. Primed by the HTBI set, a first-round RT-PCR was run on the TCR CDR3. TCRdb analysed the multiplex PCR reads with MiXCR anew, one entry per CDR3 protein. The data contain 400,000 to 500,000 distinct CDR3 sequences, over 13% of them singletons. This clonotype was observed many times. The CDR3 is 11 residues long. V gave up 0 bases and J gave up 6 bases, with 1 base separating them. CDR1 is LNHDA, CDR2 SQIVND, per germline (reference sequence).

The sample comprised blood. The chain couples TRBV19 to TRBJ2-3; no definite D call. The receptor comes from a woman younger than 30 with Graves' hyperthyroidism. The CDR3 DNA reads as TGTGCCAGTAGTATAGAGGATACGCAGTATTTT. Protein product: CASSIEDTQYF.